This section outlines one T cell receptor beta chain sequence together with its context. Its antigen remains unknown. V lost 4 bases to trimming and J lost 9 bases; unmatched junction nucleotides: 4. The length of the CDR3 is 13 residues. The germline CDR1 and CDR2 sequences are SGHDN and FVKESK. The data stem from a study of graft-versus-host responses after intestinal transplantation. Study-level background: The study gave all recipients anti-thymocyte globulin induction, then tacrolimus and steroids for 2 to 3 years.

Sequenced by immunoSEQ multiplex PCR; TCRdb stores in-frame clones only, minus some. The sample lists approximately 100,000 clones, approximately 93% occurring once. Study findings and constraints: Peak circulating GvH clone levels tracked with early post-transplant HvG declines. GvH clones surfaced in recipient marrow, some emerging earlier in ileum or blood.

This TCR came from a human donor who received an intestinal transplant. Here the sequenced sample was unstimulated CD8+ T cells sorted from spleen or lymph node cells, taken before intestinal transplant. The chain recombines TRBV14 with TRBJ2-1, with 9 bases identical to TRBD2. CDR3 DNA: TGTGCCAGCAGCCCGGGACTAGCAGGTGAGCAGTTCTTC. It codes for CASSPGLAGEQFF.